Shown below are 23 T cell receptor beta chains from a single sample sequenced in a study of preoperative IRX-2 immunotherapy in early breast cancer. Treatment defined: preoperative locoregional IRX-2 cytokine immunotherapy. The data were produced by immunoSEQ multiplex PCR, yet TCRdb's version contains in-frame clones alone and is incomplete. Among 15,000 to 25,000 clones, around four fifths were seen once, and the ten largest hold over 1%. This specimen consisted of lymph node tissue, obtained after IRX-2 immunotherapy. The receptor source for this set is a human donor with breast cancer.

The rearrangement uses TRBV19 and TRBJ1-4; D perhaps matches TRBD1 (5 bases). V was trimmed by 6 bases and J by 10 bases, leaving 18 bases between them. This CDR3 has 14 amino acids. Germline assignment: CDR1 LNHDA and CDR2 SQIVND (reference sequence). In nucleotides, the CDR3 is TGTGCCAGTAGGAACTCAGGGCCGGCCAGAAAACTGTTTTTT. It is translated as CASRNSGPARKLFF.

The CDR3 nucleotides are TGTGCCAGCAGCTTGTGGCCAACTAATGAAAAACTGTTTTTT. It codes for CASSLWPTNEKLFF. V is TRBV11-3 and J is TRBJ1-4; unclear D gene. This CDR3 is built from 14 residues. Trimming removed 3 bases at V and 0 bases at J, with 5 bases between. Germline CDR1 reads SGHNT; CDR2 reads YENEEA.

The chain couples TRBV6-8 to TRBJ1-1; D gene uncertain. The CDR3 sequence is 15 residues long. V lost 6 bases and J lost 4, with 18 bases in between. Per the germline V gene, CDR1 is MNHGY and CDR2 is SAAAGT. For the CDR3, the DNA is TGTGCCAGCAGGTCTTACCGGGATCGGTCCACTGAAGCTTTCTTT. This encodes CASRSYRDRSTEAFF.

The CDR3: CASSLPSGRWEEKLFF. The CDR3 nucleotides are TGTGCCAGCAGTTTGCCCTCAGGTCGGTGGGAGGAAAAACTGTTTTTT. The chain joins TRBV28 to TRBJ1-4; no clear D. The CDR3 length is 16 residues. Per the germline V gene, CDR1 is MDHEN and CDR2 is SYDVKM. Trimming removed 3 bases at V and 8 bases at J, with 19 bases between.

The chain combines TRBV6-8 with TRBJ1-2, with a weak D call TRBD1 (6 bases). The CDR3 consists of 16 residues. Germline V gene data show CDR1 as MNHGY and CDR2 as SAAAGT. V gave up 0 bases and J gave up 1 base, with 12 bases separating them. CDR3 nucleotides: TGTGCCAGCAGTTACTCGAAGGGGGTTGGTAACTATGGCTACACCTTC. Its protein is CASSYSKGVGNYGYTF.

The chain couples TRBV5-1 to TRBJ2-7, with D perhaps TRBD2 (7 bases). The CDR3 has 15 amino acids. Trimming took off 3 bases at V and 6 bases at J, with 19 bases between the two ends. Germline V gene lookup returns CDR1 SGHRS and CDR2 YFSETQ. This chain's CDR3 is CASSWEVRGGSEQYF. The CDR3 DNA reads TGCGCCAGCAGCTGGGAGGTCAGGGGCGGGAGCGAGCAGTACTTC.

The chain carries TRBV6-9 and TRBJ1-5; D uncertain. Germline CDR1 is MNHGY and CDR2 is SVAAGI. The CDR3 runs to 15 residues. Trimming pared 7 bases from V and 5 bases from J, leaving 18 bases between. Written as DNA, the CDR3 is TGTGCCAGCATCGGGGAACATGGGTACTATCAGCCCCAGCATTTT. It is translated as CASIGEHGYYQPQHF.

This rearrangement joins TRBV30 to TRBJ2-1; a weak D match, TRBD1 (6 bases). The V gene lost 2 bases and the J gene lost 7 bases, with 18 bases spanning the gap. The CDR3 spans 15 residues. The V gene's germline CDR1 is GTSNPN and CDR2 SVGIG (reference sequence). CDR3 loop: CAWSPQVSRGNEQFF. The CDR3 DNA reads as TGTGCCTGGAGTCCCCAAGTGTCGAGGGGGAATGAGCAGTTCTTC.

This chain links TRBV6-1 with TRBJ1-6; no definite D call. V was trimmed by 1 base and J by 9 bases, leaving 13 bases between them. The CDR3 covers 15 residues. Germline values: CDR1 MNHNS, CDR2 SASEGT. Here the CDR3 DNA reads TGTGCCAGCAGTGAAGGGGCCGATCGGACTTCACCCCTCCACTTT. Translation gives CASSEGADRTSPLHF.

This chain links TRBV5-1 with TRBJ1-2; D call uncertain. The germline V and J ends were trimmed by 3 bases and 3 bases, with 12 bases remaining between them. Germline V gives CDR1 SGHRS, CDR2 YFSETQ. The length of the CDR3 is 14 residues. The CDR3 nucleotides are TGCGCCAGCAGCTGGACGCAGGACGACTATGGCTACACCTTC. Translating it yields CASSWTQDDYGYTF.

This clone was observed a few times. The rearrangement joins TRBV15 to TRBJ2-3; D remains ambiguous. Deletions cut 0 bases from V and 4 bases from J, with 11 bases between. This CDR3 has 15 amino acids. Germline-derived CDR1 and CDR2 are LNHNV and YYDKDF (reference sequence). CDR3 DNA sequence: TGTGCCACCAGCAGAGACGATAAGGCCCCAGATACGCAGTATTTT. It is translated as CATSRDDKAPDTQYF.

The gene calls are TRBV9 and TRBJ2-3; 8 bases are a match to TRBD2. J was trimmed by 6 bases and V by 2 bases; bases with no gene match: 8. Per germline, CDR1 SGDLS and CDR2 YYNGEE. The CDR3 is made up of 15 amino acids. The CDR3 loop is CASSVSGSSRDTQYF. As DNA, the CDR3 is TGTGCCAGCAGCGTGAGCGGGAGTTCAAGGGATACGCAGTATTTT.

The chain is built from TRBV30 and TRBJ1-5, with 7 bases fitting TRBD1. Germline V CDR1 and CDR2: GTSNPN, SVGIG (reference sequence). The CDR3 spans 14 residues. V was clipped by 4 bases and J by 2 bases; unmatched bases: 5. CDR3 sequence reads: CAWKPTGGNQPQHF. The DNA for the CDR3 is TGTGCCTGGAAACCCACAGGGGGCAATCAGCCCCAGCATTTT.

The chain joins TRBV10-2 to TRBJ2-7, with 7 bases lining up with TRBD1. This CDR3 has 14 residues. Germline loops: CDR1 WSHSY, CDR2 SAAADI. The J segment lost 2 bases and the V segment lost 7 bases, leaving 8 bases of the junction unmatched. CDR3 region: CASTRVQGAYEQYF. As DNA, the CDR3 is TGCGCCAGCACGCGGGTCCAGGGGGCCTACGAGCAGTACTTC.

This chain connects TRBV19 to TRBJ2-1; D is perhaps TRBD2 (7 bases). Germline CDR1 LNHDA, CDR2 SQIVND (reference sequence). V shed 2 bases and J shed 10 bases, with 15 bases lying between them. The CDR3 consists of 14 residues. The DNA for the CDR3 is TGTGCCAGTAGTATAAGCCGGGGGGCGGACGAGCAGTTCTTC. Translated, it gives CASSISRGADEQFF. Full variable domain (rest looked up from reference TRBV19 and TRBJ2-1): DGGITQSPKYLFRKEGQNVTLSCEQNLNHDAMYWYRQDPGQGLRLIYYSQIVNDFQKGDIAEGYSVSREKKESFPLTVTSAQKNPTAFYLCASSISRGADEQFFGPGTRLTVL.

The gene calls are TRBV19 and TRBJ1-1, with no clear D. CDR1 LNHDA and CDR2 SQIVND come from the germline V gene (reference sequence). The CDR3 loop spans 15 amino acids. V lost 1 base and J 4 bases, leaving 13 bases between the germline ends. The CDR3 region is CASSIGGVGFTEAFF. Here the CDR3 DNA reads TGTGCCAGTAGTATAGGGGGTGTCGGATTCACTGAAGCTTTCTTT.

The chain employs TRBV19 and TRBJ1-5; D uncertain. Trimming shortened V by 4 bases and J by 5 bases, and 9 bases separated the two germline ends. The CDR3 is 13 residues long. From germline, CDR1 is LNHDA and CDR2 SQIVND (reference sequence). The CDR3 is CASSTQRDQPQHF. CDR3 bases: TGTGCCAGTAGTACCCAGAGGGATCAGCCCCAGCATTTT.

The chain uses TRBV5-1 and TRBJ2-7; maybe TRBD1 (6 bases). CDR3 length: 15 residues. Trimming pared 4 bases from V and 3 bases from J, leaving 17 bases between. Germline values: CDR1 SGHRS, CDR2 YFSETQ. The CDR3 is CASSRQGMTLYEQYF. The CDR3, as DNA: TGCGCCAGCAGCCGGCAGGGGATGACACTCTACGAGCAGTACTTC.

CDR3 sequence: CSVEMAGLLYYNEQFF. The CDR3 DNA reads as TGCAGCGTTGAAATGGCGGGGCTTCTGTATTACAATGAGCAGTTCTTC. This rearrangement joins TRBV29-1 to TRBJ2-1; perhaps TRBD2 as D (6 bases). The CDR3 is made up of 16 amino acids. Deletions cut 2 bases from V and 4 bases from J, with 18 bases between. In germline, CDR1 is SQVTM, CDR2 ANQGSEA.

This clone was counted once. This chain uses TRBV7-6 with TRBJ2-1, with 12 bases identical to TRBD2. Per the germline V gene, CDR1 is SGHVS and CDR2 is FNYEAQ. V trimming: 4 bases; J trimming: 8 bases; junction bases outside the gene matches: 9. The CDR3 totals 16 residues. DNA of the CDR3: TGTGCCAGCAGCTGGGTGACTAGCGGGAGAGTCGATGAGCAGTTCTTC. Residues: CASSWVTSGRVDEQFF.

The chain recombines TRBV10-2 with TRBJ2-1; tentative D call: TRBD2 (6 bases). V gave up 6 bases and J gave up 4 bases, with 22 bases separating them. This CDR3 has 17 residues. Germline V lookup: CDR1 WSHSY, CDR2 SAAADI. Written as DNA, the CDR3 is TGCGCCAGCAGCCGGGACTTCCGGGACCCCAGGTACAATGAGCAGTTCTTC. Its protein is CASSRDFRDPRYNEQFF.

This chain connects TRBV6-8 to TRBJ2-5; 8 positions agree with TRBD1. After removal of 6 bases from V and 7 bases from J, the junction contained 4 bases not matched to a gene. CDR3 size: 12 residues. Germline assignment: CDR1 MNHGY and CDR2 SAAAGT. Here the CDR3 reads CASRDGTGTQYF. The CDR3 DNA reads as TGTGCCAGCAGGGATGGGACAGGGACCCAGTACTTC.

This clone occurred once. The gene calls are TRBV28 and TRBJ1-1; the D is unclear. Trimming removed 1 base at V and 1 base at J, with 7 bases between. Per the germline V gene, CDR1 is MDHEN and CDR2 is SYDVKM. This CDR3 comprises 14 residues. For the CDR3, the DNA is TGTGCCAGCAGTTTATACACTCAGAACACTGAAGCTTTCTTT. Its translation is CASSLYTQNTEAFF.